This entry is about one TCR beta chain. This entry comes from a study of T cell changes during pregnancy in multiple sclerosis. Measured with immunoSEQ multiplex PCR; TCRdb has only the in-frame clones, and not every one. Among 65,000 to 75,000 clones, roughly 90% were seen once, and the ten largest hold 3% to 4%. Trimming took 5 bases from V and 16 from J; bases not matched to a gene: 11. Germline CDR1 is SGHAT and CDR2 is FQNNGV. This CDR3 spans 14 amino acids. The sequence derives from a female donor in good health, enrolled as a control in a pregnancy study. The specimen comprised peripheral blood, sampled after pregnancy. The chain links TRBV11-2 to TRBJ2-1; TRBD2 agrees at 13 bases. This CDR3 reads CASSPGLAGEGFFF. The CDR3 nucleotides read TGTGCCAGCAGCCCTGGACTAGCGGGAGAAGGTTTTTTCTTC.